This T cell receptor (beta chain) is drawn from a study of a mutant IDH1 vaccine in newly diagnosed glioma. About the research overall: Patients' prior therapy spanned radiotherapy, temozolomide, or both; most underwent both.

V lost 7 bases, J lost 12 bases, and 19 bases lay in between. This CDR3 spans 12 amino acids. Germline V gives CDR1 SQVTM, CDR2 ANQGSEA. Generated by immunoSEQ multiplex PCR, the TCRdb table keeps only in-frame clones and is missing some. The sample has tens of thousands of clones, roughly 85% seen once. Noted time point: baseline, week 1 (first vaccination visit). The treatment: pre-vaccination baseline after standard-of-care therapy. The sequencing used PBMCs, collected from a glioma patient treated with radiotherapy, temozolomide or both. The rearrangement uses TRBV29-1 and TRBJ2-1; no reliable D call. The TCR comes from a woman aged 50 to 60 with glioma. The DNA for the CDR3 is TGCAGCGCCGCTTCTTCGGTGGTGGGGCAGTTCTTC. Its translation is CSAASSVVGQFF.